The source of this TCR beta chain is a study of beta chain features in type 1 diabetes. Study background: Sorted cells from all samples, numbering 107,917,701, were examined. Findings and limits, study-wide: The naive, central memory and Treg TCRB repertoires of patients appeared to be more similar to one another than those of healthy donors. Across all four CD4+ subsets, people with type 1 diabetes showed modestly shorter TCRB CDR3s.

The CDR3 sequence is 14 residues long. CDR1 and CDR2 from the germline V gene are LGHNA and YSLEER. V gave up 4 bases and J gave up 6 bases, with 13 bases separating them. On this clone itself: Its matching antigen is unknown.

Reverse transcription of all isolated RNA meant that expressed TCRB transcripts were sequenced. The assay was immunoSEQ multiplex PCR, and TCRdb's table has in-frame clones only and misses some. The data contain 350,000 to 400,000 clones, roughly 12% of them singletons. Without exception, sorted populations had purity beyond 98%. The source is a woman between 18 and 29 years old with type 1 diabetes. This chain joins TRBV4-3 and TRBJ2-1; no clear D gene. The sequencing input was naive CD4+ T cells from blood. This CDR3 reads CASSRPARCNEQFF. CDR3 sequence (DNA): TGCGCCAGCAGCCGACCCGCGCGGTGCAATGAGCAGTTCTTC.